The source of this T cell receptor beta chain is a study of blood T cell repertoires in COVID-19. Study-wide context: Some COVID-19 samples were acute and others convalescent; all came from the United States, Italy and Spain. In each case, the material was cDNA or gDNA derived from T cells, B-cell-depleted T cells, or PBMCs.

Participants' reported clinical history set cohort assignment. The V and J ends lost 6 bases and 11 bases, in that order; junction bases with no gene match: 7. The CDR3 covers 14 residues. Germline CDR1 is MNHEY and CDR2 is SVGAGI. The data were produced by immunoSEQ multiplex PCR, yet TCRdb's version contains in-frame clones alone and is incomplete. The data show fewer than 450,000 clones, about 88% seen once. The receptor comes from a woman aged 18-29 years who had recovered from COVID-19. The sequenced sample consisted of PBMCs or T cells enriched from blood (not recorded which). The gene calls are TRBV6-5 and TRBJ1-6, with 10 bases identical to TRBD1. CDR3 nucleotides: TGTGCCAGCAGCCGCCAGGACAGGGGGGCACCCCTCCACTTT. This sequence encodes CASSRQDRGAPLHF.